This is a list of T cell receptor beta chains from one sample in a study of blood T cell repertoires in COVID-19. Sequenced by immunoSEQ multiplex PCR; TCRdb stores in-frame clones only, minus some. The data contain approximately 6,300 clones, around 67% of them seen just once; the ten biggest clones take up roughly 16%. The sample consisted of peripheral blood. Every receptor here comes from a man in his fifties or sixties with acute or convalescent COVID-19. Both conserved end residues are part of each CDR3. A D gene is named only where the DNA matches it firmly.

J gene: TRBJ2-7; D gene: TRBD2; V gene: TRBV4-3; CDR3 protein: CASSQALRGTYEQYF
J gene: TRBJ1-2; D gene: NA; V gene: TRBV29-1; CDR3 protein: CSVEQGGYGYTF
J gene: TRBJ2-7; D gene: TRBD1; V gene: TRBV4-1; CDR3 protein: CASSQGDRVGEQYF
J gene: TRBJ2-6; D gene: NA; V gene: TRBV21-1; CDR3 protein: CASSKLTLDTGLFGANVLTF
J gene: TRBJ2-3; D gene: NA; V gene: TRBV7-9; CDR3 protein: CASSEQGGPTDTQYF
J gene: TRBJ1-1; D gene: NA; V gene: TRBV3-1/TRBV3-2; CDR3 protein: CASSQRSVNTEAFF
J gene: TRBJ1-5; D gene: NA; V gene: TRBV5-5; CDR3 protein: CASSLDSYSNQPQHF
J gene: TRBJ2-3; D gene: TRBD2; V gene: TRBV4-3; CDR3 protein: CASSQAPSGSGTDTQYF
J gene: TRBJ1-1; D gene: TRBD1; V gene: TRBV20-1; CDR3 protein: CSASRTGGKTEAFF
J gene: TRBJ2-7; D gene: NA; V gene: TRBV5-6; CDR3 protein: CASSLRQRSEQYF
J gene: TRBJ2-1; D gene: TRBD2; V gene: TRBV3-1/TRBV3-2; CDR3 protein: CASSHPAGGSYNEQFF
J gene: TRBJ2-3; D gene: NA; V gene: TRBV5-8; CDR3 protein: CASSLVHRSTDTQYF
J gene: TRBJ2-1; D gene: NA; V gene: TRBV9; CDR3 protein: CASSVEGVTSYNEQFF
J gene: TRBJ2-1; D gene: NA; V gene: TRBV5-1; CDR3 protein: CASSLDGGNNEQFF
J gene: TRBJ2-5; D gene: TRBD2; V gene: TRBV3-1/TRBV3-2; CDR3 protein: CASSSGGGLETQYF
J gene: TRBJ1-1; D gene: NA; V gene: TRBV7-9; CDR3 protein: CASSPSGGSEAFF
J gene: TRBJ1-3; D gene: TRBD1; V gene: TRBV6-5; CDR3 protein: CASSSTGESSGNTIYF
J gene: TRBJ1-2; D gene: NA; V gene: TRBV5-1; CDR3 protein: CASSLGEYGYTF
J gene: TRBJ1-2; D gene: NA; V gene: TRBV30; CDR3 protein: CAWRDSNYGYTF
J gene: TRBJ2-2; D gene: TRBD1; V gene: TRBV2; CDR3 protein: CASSASDRGGSGELFF
J gene: TRBJ1-1; D gene: NA; V gene: TRBV24-1; CDR3 protein: CAGGGAWNTEAFF
J gene: TRBJ1-5; D gene: NA; V gene: TRBV30; CDR3 protein: CAWSLQVDQPQHF
J gene: TRBJ2-1; D gene: TRBD1; V gene: TRBV15; CDR3 protein: CATSSGTGKLSSYNEQFF
J gene: TRBJ2-3; D gene: TRBD2; V gene: TRBV9; CDR3 protein: CASAYSGTVTDTQYF
J gene: TRBJ1-1; D gene: NA; V gene: TRBV6-2/TRBV6-3; CDR3 protein: CASSYSHGGTEAFF
J gene: TRBJ2-1; D gene: NA; V gene: TRBV27; CDR3 protein: CASSLSRDRGYYNEQFF
J gene: TRBJ1-4; D gene: NA; V gene: TRBV12-5; CDR3 protein: CASFGSRFGSCNEKLFF
J gene: TRBJ2-6; D gene: NA; V gene: TRBV10-3; CDR3 protein: CAISDSLTSGANVLTF
J gene: TRBJ2-3; D gene: TRBD1; V gene: TRBV5-1; CDR3 protein: CASSYGTGFITSTDTQYF
J gene: TRBJ1-3; D gene: TRBD1; V gene: TRBV30; CDR3 protein: CAWGQGAFSGNTIYF
J gene: TRBJ2-6; D gene: NA; V gene: TRBV14; CDR3 protein: CASSQVGVNANVLTF
J gene: TRBJ2-1; D gene: TRBD1; V gene: TRBV6-2/TRBV6-3; CDR3 protein: CASSRQGAGDEQFF
J gene: TRBJ1-5; D gene: NA; V gene: TRBV6-5; CDR3 protein: CASTPPGSNQPQHF
J gene: TRBJ1-6; D gene: TRBD1; V gene: TRBV10-3; CDR3 protein: CAISDPGTGNSPLHF
J gene: TRBJ1-6; D gene: TRBD1; V gene: TRBV3-1/TRBV3-2; CDR3 protein: CASRGQPSYNSPLHF
J gene: TRBJ2-1; D gene: TRBD2; V gene: TRBV3-1/TRBV3-2; CDR3 protein: CASSPGLAGDIYNEQFF
J gene: TRBJ2-1; D gene: NA; V gene: TRBV29-1; CDR3 protein: CSVTGFYNEQFF
J gene: TRBJ1-1; D gene: NA; V gene: TRBV7-9; CDR3 protein: CASNPGGLKFTEAFF
J gene: TRBJ2-6; D gene: NA; V gene: TRBV30; CDR3 protein: CAWSTSGANVLTF
J gene: TRBJ2-7; D gene: NA; V gene: TRBV27; CDR3 protein: CASSARGGGEQYF
J gene: TRBJ1-6; D gene: NA; V gene: TRBV5-4; CDR3 protein: CASSLGQANSPLHF